The 6 T cell receptor beta chains in this list originate from one sample, sequenced in a study of blood T cells in healthy people across ages. It was with a sample-barcoded 5' primer and a J-beta primer mix that a second PCR of roughly 7 to 12 cycles was run. TCRdb recomputed calls from the 5' RACE reads with MiXCR, one row per CDR3 protein. The profile shows about 780,000 distinct CDR3 sequences, about 42% of them singletons. Sequences were obtained from blood. These receptors all come from a man at least 80 years old in good health.

This clonotype occurred a few times. V is TRBV7-2 and J is TRBJ2-5; perhaps D is TRBD1 or TRBD2 (6 bases each). This CDR3 is built from 15 residues. The V end lost 2 bases, the J end lost 2 bases, and 12 bases lay between the germline ends. Germline V CDR1 and CDR2: SGHTA, FQGNSA. The CDR3 loop is CASSLQGGQQETQYF. The CDR3 DNA follows: TGTGCCAGCAGCTTACAAGGGGGGCAGCAAGAGACCCAGTACTTC.

CDR3 loop: CASSKGLDYSEQYF. Here the CDR3 DNA reads TGTGCCAGCAGTAAGGGACTGGACTACAGCGAGCAGTACTTC. The rearrangement links TRBV12-3 or TRBV12-4 to TRBJ2-5; the D gene is possibly TRBD2 (6 bases). The J call may be mistaken, given a closer DNA end match to TRBJ2-7. The CDR3 spans 14 residues.

The sample holds a few counts of this clonotype. The J gene is TRBJ2-1, the V gene TRBV7-9; weak D call: TRBD1 (5 bases). Germline lookup yields CDR1 SEHNR and CDR2 FQNEAQ (reference sequence). V lost 4 bases and J 7 bases, leaving 14 bases between the germline ends. The CDR3 has 14 amino acids. CDR3 loop: CASSSRVLENEQFF. Written as DNA, the CDR3 is TGTGCCAGCAGCTCCAGGGTTTTAGAGAATGAGCAGTTCTTC.

This clonotype was counted only a few times. The chain couples TRBV27 to TRBJ1-2, with 7 bases that match TRBD1. J lost 2 bases, V lost 3 bases, and 6 bases had no gene match. The CDR3 is 15 residues long. In germline, CDR1 is MNHEY, CDR2 SMNVEV (reference sequence). The CDR3 nucleotides are TGTGCCAGCAGTTTGTACAGGGGCCCCAACTATGGCTACACCTTC. Translated, it gives CASSLYRGPNYGYTF.

The gene calls are TRBV5-5 and TRBJ2-7; D unclear. The germline V gene has CDR1 SGHKS and CDR2 YYEKEE (reference sequence). The CDR3 loop spans 12 amino acids. The V end lost 0 bases, the J end lost 6 bases, and 7 bases lay between the germline ends. This CDR3 is CASSLGQSEQYF. CDR3 DNA sequence: TGTGCCAGCAGCTTGGGACAAAGCGAGCAGTACTTC.

In this sample, this clonotype turned up once. This sequence joins TRBV20-1 and TRBJ1-5; D ambiguous. The CDR3 runs to 15 residues. The V end lost 5 bases, the J end lost 1 base, and 15 bases lay between the germline ends. The germline CDR1 and CDR2 sequences are DFQATT and SNEGSKA (reference sequence). The CDR3 coding sequence is TGCAGTGCTTTAAAAGACGGAAGGAGCAATCAGCCCCAGCATTTT. It encodes CSALKDGRSNQPQHF.